Listed below are T cell receptor beta chains from one sample, sequenced in a study of OX40 agonist ivuxolimab in advanced cancers. Sequencing was performed with immunoSEQ multiplex PCR; in TCRdb, only in-frame clones are kept and a portion is missing. This sample carries roughly 90,000 clones, just over 90% of them seen once, and the ten largest clones take over 0.65%. The material sequenced was CD4+ or CD8+ T cells sorted from blood, taken in a trial of the OX40 agonist ivuxolimab. These receptors all come from an adult with an advanced solid tumor such as melanoma, head and neck, liver or kidney cancer. CDR3s include the opening cysteine and the closing phenylalanine or tryptophan. Each record gives: V gene, clone size, D gene, J gene, CDR3 protein, CDR3 DNA. The D gene is left open where the match is weak. Expanded clones are given a class, and other clones once, few, many or no size at all.

TRBV7-2,NA,NA,TRBJ2-3,CASSFTDTQYF,TGTGCCAGCAGTTTCACAGATACGCAGTATTTT
TRBV29-1,NA,TRBD1,TRBJ2-2,CSVVGQGFTGELFF,TGCAGCGTCGTTGGACAGGGATTCACCGGGGAGCTGTTTTTT
TRBV19,few,TRBD2,TRBJ2-5,CASSSTSGSGKTQYF,TGTGCCAGTAGTTCTACTAGCGGGAGTGGGAAGACCCAGTACTTC
TRBV18,NA,NA,TRBJ2-5,CASSSPAGEIQETQYF,TGTGCCAGCTCATCTCCGGCAGGAGAGATTCAAGAGACCCAGTACTTC
TRBV6-5,NA,TRBD2,TRBJ2-7,CASSYSPSGSVYEQYF,TGTGCCAGCAGTTACTCGCCGAGCGGGAGCGTGTACGAGCAGTACTTC
TRBV11-2,NA,NA,TRBJ1-6,CASSLASGALHF,TGTGCCAGCAGCTTAGCCTCCGGAGCCCTCCACTTT
TRBV4-2,NA,TRBD1,TRBJ1-4,CASSQDPTGASGKLFF,TGTGCCAGCAGCCAAGATCCAACAGGGGCGAGCGGAAAACTGTTTTTT
TRBV7-2,NA,NA,TRBJ2-6,CASSLMGTASSGANVLTF,TGTGCCAGCAGCTTAATGGGGACGGCTAGCTCTGGGGCCAACGTCCTGACTTTC
TRBV19,NA,TRBD2,TRBJ2-1,CASSSQTSGGNEQFF,TGTGCCAGTAGTTCTCAGACTAGCGGCGGCAATGAGCAGTTCTTC
TRBV5-6,NA,NA,TRBJ2-4,CASSSRIPGHQYF,TGTGCCAGCAGCTCCCGAATCCCGGGACATCAGTACTTC
TRBV4-1,NA,NA,TRBJ1-6,CASSQELRSGVSYNSPLHF,TGCGCCAGCAGCCAAGAGCTGAGGTCGGGTGTGTCCTATAATTCACCCCTCCACTTT
TRBV7-9,once,NA,TRBJ1-5,CASSRGWDSNQPQHF,TGTGCCAGCAGCCGGGGGTGGGATAGCAATCAGCCCCAGCATTTT
TRBV2,NA,TRBD2,TRBJ2-3,CASKRGGTGTDTQYF,TGTGCCAGCAAACGGGGGGGTACTGGCACAGATACGCAGTATTTT
TRBV7-8,NA,NA,TRBJ1-1,CASSLVTQNTEAFF,TGTGCCAGCAGCTTAGTCACGCAGAACACTGAAGCTTTCTTT
TRBV7-2,once,NA,TRBJ2-5,CASSRGGAQETQYF,TGTGCCAGCAGCCGAGGTGGGGCCCAAGAGACCCAGTACTTC
TRBV7-9,once,TRBD1,TRBJ1-1,CASDRGTNTEAFF,TGTGCCAGCGACAGGGGAACCAACACTGAAGCTTTCTTT
TRBV19,NA,NA,TRBJ2-7,CASAMVGVNYEQYF,TGTGCCAGTGCGATGGTAGGCGTGAACTACGAGCAGTACTTC
TRBV7-2,NA,NA,TRBJ2-3,CASSFRDGEAPYTQYF,TGTGCCAGCAGCTTTAGGGACGGGGAGGCCCCCTATACGCAGTATTTT
TRBV5-5,once,NA,TRBJ2-7,CASSSGLSYSYEQYF,TGTGCCAGCAGCTCGGGCCTCAGCTACTCCTACGAGCAGTACTTC
TRBV5-1,NA,NA,TRBJ2-5,CASSLANTGPQETQYF,TGCGCCAGCAGCTTGGCGAATACAGGGCCCCAAGAGACCCAGTACTTC
TRBV6-6,NA,TRBD1,TRBJ1-3,CASSSQGQGSGNTIYF,TGTGCCAGCAGTTCCCAGGGACAGGGCTCTGGAAACACCATATATTTT
TRBV27,NA,NA,TRBJ2-7,CASSGTGSYEQYF,TGTGCCAGCAGCGGGACGGGCTCCTACGAGCAGTACTTC
TRBV7-9,NA,TRBD1,TRBJ2-5,CASSPSGQGETQYF,TGTGCCAGCAGCCCCTCCGGACAGGGAGAGACCCAGTACTTC
TRBV5-1,once,NA,TRBJ1-5,CASSPDSGDQPQHF,TGCGCCAGCAGCCCGGACAGCGGGGATCAGCCCCAGCATTTT
TRBV28,NA,NA,TRBJ2-7,CASSQGYEQYF,TGTGCCAGCAGCCAGGGGTACGAGCAGTACTTC
TRBV6-5,NA,TRBD1,TRBJ1-6,CASSGGTGGSPLHF,TGTGCCAGCAGTGGGGGGACAGGGGGATCACCCCTCCACTTT
TRBV27,NA,NA,TRBJ1-1,CASSLQPATNTEAFF,TGTGCCAGCAGTTTACAGCCGGCGACGAACACTGAAGCTTTCTTT
TRBV7-2,once,TRBD2,TRBJ2-3,CASSGLAGGGGTYTQYF,TGTGCCAGCAGCGGTTTGGCGGGAGGGGGAGGCACATATACGCAGTATTTT
TRBV29-1,NA,NA,TRBJ1-4,CSVAGMGNEKLFF,TGCAGCGTTGCAGGGATGGGTAATGAAAAACTGTTTTTT
TRBV7-9,few,NA,TRBJ2-5,CASSLVMETQYF,TGTGCCAGCAGCTTAGTAATGGAGACCCAGTACTTC
TRBV5-6,NA,NA,TRBJ2-7,CASSSAGAQQYF,TGTGCCAGCAGCTCGGCCGGGGCCCAGCAGTACTTC
TRBV4-2,NA,TRBD2,TRBJ2-3,CASSLRLSGETDTQYF,TGTGCCAGCAGCCTAAGGCTTAGCGGGGAGACAGATACGCAGTATTTT
TRBV19,NA,NA,TRBJ2-3,CASSMADYTDTQYF,TGTGCCAGTAGTATGGCGGACTACACAGATACGCAGTATTTT
TRBV2,NA,TRBD1,TRBJ1-6,CASSAGAGGSPLHF,TGTGCCAGCAGCGCCGGGGCAGGGGGGTCACCCCTCCACTTT
TRBV9,NA,NA,TRBJ2-3,CASSPRPPDTQYF,TGTGCCAGCAGCCCCCGGCCGCCGGATACGCAGTATTTT
TRBV7-2,NA,TRBD2,TRBJ2-1,CASSPRLAATGGEQFF,TGTGCCAGCAGCCCAAGACTAGCGGCAACTGGCGGCGAGCAGTTCTTC
TRBV7-2,few,NA,TRBJ2-6,CASIRVHSGANVLTF,TGTGCCAGCATAAGAGTTCACTCTGGGGCCAACGTCCTGACTTTC
TRBV6-5,NA,NA,TRBJ1-1,CASSPPGAEAFF,TGTGCCAGCAGCCCCCCGGGGGCTGAAGCTTTCTTT
TRBV5-1,NA,NA,TRBJ2-2,CASSFSGPNTGELFF,TGCGCCAGCAGCTTTTCAGGGCCTAACACCGGGGAGCTGTTTTTT
TRBV5-1,few,NA,TRBJ2-4,CASSLGVPENIQYF,TGCGCCAGCAGCTTGGGTGTACCCGAAAACATTCAGTACTTC
TRBV6-5,NA,NA,TRBJ2-7,CASSRGLEQYF,TGTGCCAGCAGCAGGGGCCTCGAGCAGTACTTC
TRBV4-3,NA,NA,TRBJ1-6,CASSQDFQGVNSPLHF,TGCGCCAGCAGCCAAGATTTCCAGGGCGTTAATTCACCCCTCCACTTT
TRBV7-2,NA,NA,TRBJ1-5,CASSLGLAQPQHF,TGTGCCAGCAGCTTAGGGTTAGCTCAGCCCCAGCATTTT
TRBV6-1,few,NA,TRBJ2-5,CASSEFSETQYF,TGTGCCAGCAGTGAATTTTCGGAGACCCAGTACTTC
TRBV1,once,NA,TRBJ2-7,CTSNVGEIGYEQYF,TGCACCAGCAATGTCGGGGAGATCGGCTACGAGCAGTACTTC
TRBV6-5,NA,NA,TRBJ1-1,CASSPQGPTEAFF,TGTGCCAGCAGCCCCCAGGGACCCACTGAAGCTTTCTTT
TRBV7-2,NA,NA,TRBJ2-1,CASSYNQAREQFF,TGTGCCAGCAGCTACAACCAGGCTCGGGAGCAGTTCTTC
TRBV18,NA,NA,TRBJ2-7,CASSPNTEGEQYF,TGTGCCAGCTCACCTAATACCGAAGGCGAGCAGTACTTC
TRBV18,NA,TRBD2,TRBJ2-1,CASSPREGLAGGHEQFF,TGTGCCAGCTCACCCCGGGAGGGACTAGCGGGCGGCCATGAGCAGTTCTTC
TRBV29-1,NA,NA,TRBJ2-1,CSVRLRLGINEQFF,TGCAGCGTCAGACTTAGGTTGGGGATCAATGAGCAGTTCTTC